These 5 T cell receptor beta chains originate from one sample sequenced in a study of blood T cell repertoires in COVID-19. Only in-frame clones appear in the TCRdb table, and some are missing; sequencing was by immunoSEQ multiplex PCR. Among about 440,000 clones listed, around 89% were seen once. Sequences were obtained from peripheral blood. These receptor sequences come from a woman aged 25 to 39 with acute or convalescent COVID-19.

This chain joins TRBV7-9 and TRBJ1-2, with D perhaps TRBD1 (5 bases). V lost 8 bases to trimming and J lost 5 bases, with 12 bases between them. Per the germline V gene, CDR1 is SEHNR and CDR2 is FQNEAQ (reference sequence). CDR3 length: 12 amino acids. The CDR3 DNA is TGTGCCAGCCGCGGGGACTTATATGGCTACACCTTC. This gives the protein CASRGDLYGYTF.

The rearrangement links TRBV24-1 to TRBJ2-2; possibly TRBD1 for D (5 bases). The CDR3 loop spans 16 amino acids. The germline gives CDR1 KGHDR, CDR2 SFDVKD. The V gene lost 2 bases and the J gene lost 2 bases, with 11 bases spanning the gap. The CDR3 bases are TGTGCCACCAGTGATTCAGTGACAGCAAACACCGGGGAGCTGTTTTTT. Amino acid sequence: CATSDSVTANTGELFF.

V usage is TRBV6-6 and J usage is TRBJ2-7; D is possibly TRBD2 (6 bases). In germline, CDR1 is MNHNY, CDR2 SVGAGI (reference sequence). This CDR3 comprises 15 residues. V was clipped by 0 bases and J by 0 bases, with 9 bases between them. CDR3 nucleotides: TGTGCCAGCAGTTACTCCGGGACTGCCTCCTACGAGCAGTACTTC. Translated: CASSYSGTASYEQYF.

This chain uses TRBV6-6 with TRBJ2-3, with 8 nucleotides matching TRBD2. There are 14 residues in the CDR3. V shed 5 bases and J 4 bases; nucleotides not matched to a gene: 5. Germline CDR1 is MNHNY and CDR2 is SVGAGI (reference sequence). CDR3 coding DNA: TGTGCCAGCAGTCACCCCGGGGGGGCAGATACGCAGTATTTT. This codes for CASSHPGGADTQYF.

The chain employs TRBV2 and TRBJ2-7; D is unresolved. Looked up from germline, CDR1 is SNHLY and CDR2 is FYNNEI. Trimming shortened V by 2 bases and J by 0 bases, and 8 bases separated the two germline ends. The CDR3 extends over 14 amino acids. In DNA, the CDR3 is TGTGCCAGCAGTGAAAGTCCCAGCTCCTACGAGCAGTACTTC. Translated, it gives CASSESPSSYEQYF.